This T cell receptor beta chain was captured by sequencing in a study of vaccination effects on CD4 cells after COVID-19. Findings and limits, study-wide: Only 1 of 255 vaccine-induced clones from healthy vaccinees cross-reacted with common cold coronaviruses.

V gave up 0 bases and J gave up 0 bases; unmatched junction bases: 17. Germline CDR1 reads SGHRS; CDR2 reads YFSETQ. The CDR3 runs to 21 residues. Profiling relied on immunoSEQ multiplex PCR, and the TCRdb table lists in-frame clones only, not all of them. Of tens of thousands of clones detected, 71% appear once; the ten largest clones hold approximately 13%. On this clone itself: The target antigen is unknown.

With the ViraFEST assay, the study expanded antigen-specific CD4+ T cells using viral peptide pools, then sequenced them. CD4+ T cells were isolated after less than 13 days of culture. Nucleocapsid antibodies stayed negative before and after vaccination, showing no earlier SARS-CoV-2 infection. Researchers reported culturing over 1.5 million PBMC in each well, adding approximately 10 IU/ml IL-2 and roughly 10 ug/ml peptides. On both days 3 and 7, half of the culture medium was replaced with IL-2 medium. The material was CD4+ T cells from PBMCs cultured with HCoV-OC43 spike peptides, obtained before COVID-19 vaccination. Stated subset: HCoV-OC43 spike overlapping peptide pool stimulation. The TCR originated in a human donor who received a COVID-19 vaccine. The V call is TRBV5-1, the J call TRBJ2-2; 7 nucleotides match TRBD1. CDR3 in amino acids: CASSLGGSLGQSNANTGELFF. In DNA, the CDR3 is TGCGCCAGCAGCTTGGGAGGTAGTTTGGGACAGTCTAACGCGAACACCGGGGAGCTGTTTTTT.